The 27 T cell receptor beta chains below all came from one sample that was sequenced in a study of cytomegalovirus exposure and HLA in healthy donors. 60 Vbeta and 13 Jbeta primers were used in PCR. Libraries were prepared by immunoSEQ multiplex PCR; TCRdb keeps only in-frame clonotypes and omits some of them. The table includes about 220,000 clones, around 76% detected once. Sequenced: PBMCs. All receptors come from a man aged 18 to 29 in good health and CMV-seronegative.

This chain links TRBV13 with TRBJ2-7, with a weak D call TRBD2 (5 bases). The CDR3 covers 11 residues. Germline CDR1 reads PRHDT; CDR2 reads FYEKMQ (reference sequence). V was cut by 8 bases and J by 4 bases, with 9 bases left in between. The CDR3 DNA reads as TGTGCCAGCGGCGGGCAGTACGAGCAGTACTTC. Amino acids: CASGGQYEQYF.

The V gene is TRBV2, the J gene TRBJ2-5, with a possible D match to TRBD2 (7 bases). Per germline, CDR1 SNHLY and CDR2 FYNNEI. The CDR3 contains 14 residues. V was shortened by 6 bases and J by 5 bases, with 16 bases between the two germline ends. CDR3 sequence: CASSLGGVRETQYF. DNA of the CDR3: TGTGCCAGCAGCCTAGGGGGGGTCAGGGAGACCCAGTACTTC.

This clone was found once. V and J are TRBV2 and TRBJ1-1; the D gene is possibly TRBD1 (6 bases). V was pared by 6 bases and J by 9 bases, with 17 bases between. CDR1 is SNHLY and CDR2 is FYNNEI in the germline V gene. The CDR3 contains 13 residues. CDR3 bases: TGTGCCAGCAGAACTGTGGACAGTCTAAAAGCTTTCTTT. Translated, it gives CASRTVDSLKAFF. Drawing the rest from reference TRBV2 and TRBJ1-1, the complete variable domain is EPEVTQTPSHQVTQMGQEVILRCVPISNHLYFYWYRQILGQKVEFLVSFYNNEISEKSEIFDDQFSVERPDGSNFTLKIRSTKLEDSAMYFCASRTVDSLKAFFGQGTRLTVV.

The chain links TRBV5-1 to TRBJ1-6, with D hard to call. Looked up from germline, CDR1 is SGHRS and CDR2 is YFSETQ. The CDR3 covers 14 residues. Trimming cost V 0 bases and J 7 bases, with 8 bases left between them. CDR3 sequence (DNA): TGCGCCAGCAGCTTGGATGCAGGCAATTCACCCCTCCACTTT. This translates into CASSLDAGNSPLHF.

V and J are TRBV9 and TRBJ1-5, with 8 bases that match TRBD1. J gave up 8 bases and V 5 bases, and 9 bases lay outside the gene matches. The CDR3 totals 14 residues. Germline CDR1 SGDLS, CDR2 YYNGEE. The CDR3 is CASSPQGAREPQHF. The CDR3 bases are TGTGCCAGCAGTCCTCAGGGGGCAAGGGAGCCCCAGCATTTT. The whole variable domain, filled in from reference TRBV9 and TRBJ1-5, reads DSGVTQTPKHLITATGQRVTLRCSPRSGDLSVYWYQQSLDQGLQFLIQYYNGEERAKGNILERFSAQQFPDLHSELNLSSLELGDSALYFCASSPQGAREPQHFGDGTRLSIL.

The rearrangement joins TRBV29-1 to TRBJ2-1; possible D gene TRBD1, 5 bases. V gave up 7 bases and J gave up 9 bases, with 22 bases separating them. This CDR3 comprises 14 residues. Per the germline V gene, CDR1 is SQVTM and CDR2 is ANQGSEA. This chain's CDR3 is CSATEYHQGGEQFF. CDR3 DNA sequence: TGCAGCGCCACGGAGTACCATCAGGGCGGTGAGCAGTTCTTC.

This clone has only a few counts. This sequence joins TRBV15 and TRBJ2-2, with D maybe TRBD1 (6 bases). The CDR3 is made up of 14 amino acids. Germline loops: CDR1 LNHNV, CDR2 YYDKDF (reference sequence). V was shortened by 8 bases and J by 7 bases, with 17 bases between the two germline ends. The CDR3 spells CATAAPLGGGELFF. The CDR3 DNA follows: TGTGCCACCGCGGCCCCCCTAGGGGGCGGGGAGCTGTTTTTT.

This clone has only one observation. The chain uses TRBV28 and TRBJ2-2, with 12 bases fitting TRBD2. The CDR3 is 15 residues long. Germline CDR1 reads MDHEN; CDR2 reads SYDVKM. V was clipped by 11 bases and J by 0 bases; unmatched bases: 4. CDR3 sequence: CAGTSGPANTGELFF. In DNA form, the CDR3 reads TGTGCCGGGACTAGCGGGCCCGCGAACACCGGGGAGCTGTTTTTT.

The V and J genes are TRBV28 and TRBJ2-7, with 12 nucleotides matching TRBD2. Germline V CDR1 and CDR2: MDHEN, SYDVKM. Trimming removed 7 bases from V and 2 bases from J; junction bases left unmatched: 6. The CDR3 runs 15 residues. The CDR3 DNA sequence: TGTGCCAGCATCCCGACTAGCGGGAGTACCTACGAGCAGTACTTC. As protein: CASIPTSGSTYEQYF.

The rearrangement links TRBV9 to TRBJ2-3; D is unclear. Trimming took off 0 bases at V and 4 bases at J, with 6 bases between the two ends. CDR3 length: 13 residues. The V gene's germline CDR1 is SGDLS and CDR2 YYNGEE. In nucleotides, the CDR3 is TGTGCCAGCAGCGTAGGTCGGGCAGATACGCAGTATTTT. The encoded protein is CASSVGRADTQYF.

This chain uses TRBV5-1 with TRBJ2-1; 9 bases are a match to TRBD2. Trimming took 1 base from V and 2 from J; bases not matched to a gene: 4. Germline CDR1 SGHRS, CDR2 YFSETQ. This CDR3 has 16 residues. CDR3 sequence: CASSLLSSGAYNEQFF. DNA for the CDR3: TGCGCCAGCAGCTTGCTGTCTAGCGGGGCCTACAATGAGCAGTTCTTC.

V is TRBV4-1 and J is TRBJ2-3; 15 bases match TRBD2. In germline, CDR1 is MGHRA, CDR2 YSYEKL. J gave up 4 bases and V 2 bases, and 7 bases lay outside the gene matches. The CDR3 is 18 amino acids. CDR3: CASSQSGLAGGGADTQYF. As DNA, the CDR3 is TGCGCCAGCAGCCAAAGCGGACTAGCGGGAGGGGGGGCAGATACGCAGTATTTT.

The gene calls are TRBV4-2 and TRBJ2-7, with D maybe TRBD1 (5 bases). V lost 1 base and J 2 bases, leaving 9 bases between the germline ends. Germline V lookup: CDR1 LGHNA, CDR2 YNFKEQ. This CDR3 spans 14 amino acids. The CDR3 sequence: CASSQVDTTYEQYF. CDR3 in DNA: TGTGCCAGCAGCCAAGTGGACACAACCTACGAGCAGTACTTC.

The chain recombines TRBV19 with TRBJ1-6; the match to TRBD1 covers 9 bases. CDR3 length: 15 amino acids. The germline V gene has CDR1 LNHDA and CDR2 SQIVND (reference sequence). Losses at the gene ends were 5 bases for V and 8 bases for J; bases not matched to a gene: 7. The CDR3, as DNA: TGTGCCAGTAGTGGCTCGGGACAGGGACATTCACCCCTCCACTTT. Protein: CASSGSGQGHSPLHF.

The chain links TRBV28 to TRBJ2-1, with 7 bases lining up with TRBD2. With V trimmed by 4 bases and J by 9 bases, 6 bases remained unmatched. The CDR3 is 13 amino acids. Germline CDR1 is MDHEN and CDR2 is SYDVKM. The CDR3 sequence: CASSSHGTIEQFF. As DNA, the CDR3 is TGTGCCAGCAGTTCCCACGGGACTATTGAGCAGTTCTTC.

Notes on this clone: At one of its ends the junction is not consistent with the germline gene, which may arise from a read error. CDR3 protein: CASSQPYNEQFF. The CDR3 region has the DNA TGCGCCAGCAGCCAGCCCTATAATGAGCAGTTCTTC. J is TRBJ2-1 and V is TRBV4-1; D unclear. In germline, CDR1 is MGHRA, CDR2 YSYEKL. The CDR3 runs to 12 residues.

The CDR3: CASRLGQGLSAEAFF. CDR3 sequence (DNA): TGTGCCAGCAGGTTGGGACAGGGGTTATCCGCTGAAGCTTTCTTT. The chain uses TRBV7-6 and TRBJ1-1; 10 bases are a match to TRBD1. V lost 6 bases to trimming and J lost 6 bases; unmatched junction nucleotides: 10. The germline V gene has CDR1 SGHVS and CDR2 FNYEAQ. The CDR3 is 15 residues long.

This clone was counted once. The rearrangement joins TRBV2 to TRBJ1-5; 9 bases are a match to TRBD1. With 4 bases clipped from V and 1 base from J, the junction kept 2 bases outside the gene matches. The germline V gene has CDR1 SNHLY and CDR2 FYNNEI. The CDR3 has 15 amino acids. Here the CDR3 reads CASSGGTGSNQPQHF. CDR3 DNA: TGTGCCAGCAGTGGGGGGACAGGGAGCAATCAGCCCCAGCATTTT.

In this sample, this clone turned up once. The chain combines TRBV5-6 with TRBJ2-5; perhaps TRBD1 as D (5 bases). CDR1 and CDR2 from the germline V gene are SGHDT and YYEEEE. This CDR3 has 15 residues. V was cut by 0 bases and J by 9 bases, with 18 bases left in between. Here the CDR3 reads CASSLGPTSRVAQYF. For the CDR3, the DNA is TGTGCCAGCAGCTTGGGACCCACCTCCAGGGTGGCCCAGTACTTC. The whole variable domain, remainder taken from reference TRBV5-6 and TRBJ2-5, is DAGVTQSPTHLIKTRGQQVTLRCSPKSGHDTVSWYQQALGQGPQFIFQYYEEEERQRGNFPDRFSGHQFPNYSSELNVNALLLGDSALYLCASSLGPTSRVAQYFGPGTRLLVL.

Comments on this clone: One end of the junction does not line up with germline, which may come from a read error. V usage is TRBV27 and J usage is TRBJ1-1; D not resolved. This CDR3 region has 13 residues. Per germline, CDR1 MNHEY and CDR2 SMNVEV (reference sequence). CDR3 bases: TGTGCCAGCAGTTTACGAGGGTACACTAAAGCTTTCTTT. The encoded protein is CASSLRGYTKAFF.

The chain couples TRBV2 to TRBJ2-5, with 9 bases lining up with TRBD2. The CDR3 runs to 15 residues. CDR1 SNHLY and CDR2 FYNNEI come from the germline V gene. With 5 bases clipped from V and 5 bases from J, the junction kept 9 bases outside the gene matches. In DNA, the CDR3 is TGTGCCAGCAGTCGACCAGCGGGAGGTGGGGAGACCCAGTACTTC. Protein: CASSRPAGGGETQYF.

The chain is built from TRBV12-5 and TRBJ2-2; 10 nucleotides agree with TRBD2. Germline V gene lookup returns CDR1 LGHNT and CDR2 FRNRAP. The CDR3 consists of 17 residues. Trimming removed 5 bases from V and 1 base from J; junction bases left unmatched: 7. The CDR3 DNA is TGTGCTAGTGGTAGATCTTGGACTAGCGGGAACACCGGGGAGCTGTTTTTT. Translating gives CASGRSWTSGNTGELFF.

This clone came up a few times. The CDR3 nucleotides are TGTGCAAGTCGCTTAGGGAGTCGGGAGGGGGGGAACGAGCAGTACTTC. Amino acids: CASRLGSREGGNEQYF. The chain combines TRBV12-2 with TRBJ2-7; the D call TRBD2 from the table was never checked on the DNA. TRBV12-2 is designated a pseudogene. This CDR3 is 16 amino acids long.

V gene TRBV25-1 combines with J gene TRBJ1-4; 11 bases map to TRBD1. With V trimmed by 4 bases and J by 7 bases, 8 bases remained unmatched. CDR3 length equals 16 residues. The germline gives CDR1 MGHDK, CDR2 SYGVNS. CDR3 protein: CASSGPWGQGGEKLFF. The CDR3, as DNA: TGTGCCAGCAGTGGGCCCTGGGGACAGGGGGGTGAAAAACTGTTTTTT. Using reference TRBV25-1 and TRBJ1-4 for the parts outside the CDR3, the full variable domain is EADIYQTPRYLVIGTGKKITLECSQTMGHDKMYWYQQDPGMELHLIHYSYGVNSTEKGDLSSESTVSRIRTEHFPLTLESARPSHTSQYLCASSGPWGQGGEKLFFGSGTQLSVL.

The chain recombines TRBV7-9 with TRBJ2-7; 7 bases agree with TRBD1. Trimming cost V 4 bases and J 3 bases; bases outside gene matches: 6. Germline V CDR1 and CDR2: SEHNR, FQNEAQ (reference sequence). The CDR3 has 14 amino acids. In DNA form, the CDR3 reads TGTGCCAGCAGCTCGACAGGGCATCTCTACGAGCAGTACTTC. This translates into CASSSTGHLYEQYF.

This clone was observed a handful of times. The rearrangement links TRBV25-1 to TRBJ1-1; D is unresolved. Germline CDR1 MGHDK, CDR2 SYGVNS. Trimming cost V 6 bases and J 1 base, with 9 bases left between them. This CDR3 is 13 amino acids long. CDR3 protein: CASRRSGNTEAFF. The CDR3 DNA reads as TGTGCCAGCAGGAGGAGCGGGAACACTGAAGCTTTCTTT.

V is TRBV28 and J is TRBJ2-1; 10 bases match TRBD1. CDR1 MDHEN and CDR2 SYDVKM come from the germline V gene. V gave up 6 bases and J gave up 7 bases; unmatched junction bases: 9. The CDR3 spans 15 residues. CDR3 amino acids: CASSGDRGHINEQFF. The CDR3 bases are TGTGCCAGCAGCGGAGACAGGGGGCATATAAATGAGCAGTTCTTC.